Listed here is a single T cell receptor (beta chain). Its antigen is undetermined. This record comes from a study of siplizumab effects on memory and regulatory T cells. Study-wide points: Proliferating siplizumab-cultured Tregs lacked confirmed suppressive function.

Germline V lookup: CDR1 MNHEY, CDR2 SVGAGI. The CDR3 is 16 residues long. Trimming removed 4 bases from V and 3 bases from J, with 16 bases in between. Repertoires were generated with immunoSEQ multiplex PCR, while TCRdb's copy carries only in-frame clones and drops some. The profile shows 75,000 to 100,000 clones, roughly 94% of them singletons. This sequence was found in a human donor in good health. Source material: non-Treg CD4+ T cells sorted from blood. The chain recombines TRBV6-5 with TRBJ1-3; the D gene is possibly TRBD1 (6 bases). CDR3 DNA: TGTGCCAGCAGTTCCCATGGGGGGCTGTTTGGAAACACCATATATTTT. Its translation: CASSSHGGLFGNTIYF.